This T cell receptor (beta chain) was identified in a study of vaccination and CD4 T cells after COVID-19. Overall study: Each convalescent patient was PCR positive for SARS-CoV-2 on nasal swab; eight or nine cases were mild and one severe.

Documented treatment: roughly ten-day PBMC culture with coronavirus spike peptide pools or control peptides (ViraFEST assay). Negative selection isolated the CD4+ T cells once the cells had been cultured for about nine days. Comment on this clonotype: Its antigen remains unknown.

Researchers used the Oncomine TCR Beta short-read assay to sequence DNA from cultured CD4+ T cells. Scientists extracted genomic DNA from CD4+ T cells grown in culture. TCRdb itself ran the PCR reads through MiXCR, one entry per CDR3 protein. This table holds some 19,000 distinct CDR3 sequences, 38% found once. This receptor was identified in a human donor with COVID-19. The sample was cultured CD4+ T cells from blood.

CDR3: CASSTGGRQPQHF. CDR3 nucleotide sequence: TGTGCCAGTAGTACTGGCGGTCGTCAGCCCCAGCATTTT. V and J are TRBV19 and TRBJ1-5; D unresolved. This CDR3 comprises 13 residues. Trimming took off 4 bases at V and 6 bases at J, with 10 bases between the two ends. CDR1 LNHDA and CDR2 SQIVND come from the germline V gene (reference sequence).